The clone carrying this TCR beta chain was recorded only once. The antigen remains unidentified. The data derive from a study of OX40 agonist ivuxolimab in advanced cancers. Across the whole study: Partial responses were achieved by three patients: one hepatocellular carcinoma, two cutaneous melanoma. Findings and caveats of the study: The study did not work out the antigen specificity of the expanded peripheral T cells. By week 6 at 0.1 to 3.0 mg/kg, blood CD4+ and CD8+ T cells had expanded clonally.

Clones were read by immunoSEQ multiplex PCR, and TCRdb kept only the in-frame ones, dropping some. The sample has some 37,000 clones, 88% seen once. V lost 5 bases and J lost 3, with 5 bases in between. Germline V lookup: CDR1 PRHDT, CDR2 FYEKMQ (reference sequence). The length of the CDR3 is 12 residues. This specimen was CD4+ or CD8+ T cells sorted from blood, taken in a trial of the OX40 agonist ivuxolimab. The V and J genes are TRBV13 and TRBJ2-1; no definite D call. The receptor comes from an adult with an advanced solid tumor such as melanoma, head and neck, liver or kidney cancer. CDR3 sequence (DNA): TGTGCCAGCAGCGCCAGCTACAATGAGCAGTTCTTC. Translation: CASSASYNEQFF.